The 7 T cell receptor beta chains reported below all come from one sample, sequenced in a study of shared clonotypes between healthy human individuals. Method: immunoSEQ multiplex PCR; TCRdb's copy keeps in-frame clones and lacks some. The table includes 1,500,000 or so clones, around 95% detected once. What was sequenced was naive CD4+ T cells sorted from blood. Subset described: CD45RA+ positively selected. These receptors were obtained from a man younger than 45 in good health.

Comment on this clone: Other DNA sequences in this specimen translate into the identical CDR3. V and J are TRBV6-5 and TRBJ1-2; 7 nucleotides match TRBD1. The CDR3 spans 13 residues. Germline lookup yields CDR1 MNHEY and CDR2 SVGAGI. V lost 0 bases and J lost 5; bases outside the gene matches: 0. CDR3 DNA sequence: TGTGCCAGCAGTTACTCGACAGGGTATGGCTACACCTTC. Its translation: CASSYSTGYGYTF.

The V gene is TRBV27, the J gene TRBJ2-1, with a possible D match to TRBD2 (5 bases). V lost 8 bases and J lost 0, with 17 bases in between. Germline V lookup: CDR1 MNHEY, CDR2 SMNVEV (reference sequence). This CDR3 is 16 amino acids long. CDR3 sequence: CASAPSAGSSYNEQFF. In nucleotides, the CDR3 is TGTGCCAGCGCCCCCAGCGCGGGTAGCTCCTACAATGAGCAGTTCTTC.

V usage is TRBV5-4 and J usage is TRBJ2-5, with D maybe TRBD2 (5 bases). CDR1 and CDR2 from the germline V gene are SGHNT and YYREEE (reference sequence). The CDR3 totals 13 residues. V dropped 4 bases and J dropped 3 bases, with 10 bases sitting between them. This chain's CDR3 is CASSGRDEETQYF. CDR3 bases: TGTGCCAGCAGCGGCCGGGATGAAGAGACCCAGTACTTC.

This clone was picked up one time. The chain combines TRBV18 with TRBJ1-1; no clear D gene. This CDR3 is 15 amino acids long. The V gene lost 4 bases and the J gene lost 1 base, with 13 bases spanning the gap. The germline V gene has CDR1 KGHSH and CDR2 LQKENI. CDR3 sequence reads: CASSLGFDWNTEAFF. Here the CDR3 DNA reads TGTGCCAGCTCACTGGGCTTTGATTGGAACACTGAAGCTTTCTTT.

The rearrangement links TRBV28 to TRBJ1-5, with TRBD1 matching 8 bases. This CDR3 contains 16 residues. Looked up from germline, CDR1 is MDHEN and CDR2 is SYDVKM. Trimming removed 4 bases from V and 1 base from J; junction bases left unmatched: 6. CDR3 region: CASSSQGARSNQPQHF. CDR3 sequence (DNA): TGTGCCAGCAGTTCGCAGGGGGCGAGGAGCAATCAGCCCCAGCATTTT.

The V call is TRBV28, the J call TRBJ2-7; a weak D match, TRBD1 (6 bases). In germline, CDR1 is MDHEN, CDR2 SYDVKM. Trimming took off 4 bases at V and 3 bases at J, with 10 bases between the two ends. The CDR3 totals 13 residues. CDR3 sequence reads: CASSSGVYYEQYF. Here the CDR3 DNA reads TGTGCCAGCAGTTCAGGGGTCTACTACGAGCAGTACTTC.

The chain combines TRBV29-1 with TRBJ2-3; TRBD1 aligns across 9 bases. Trimming removed 6 bases from V and 4 bases from J; junction bases left unmatched: 5. This CDR3 has 13 residues. The germline CDR1 and CDR2 sequences are SQVTM and ANQGSEA. In DNA, the CDR3 is TGCAGCGTCGGACAGGGGCTTTCAGATACGCAGTATTTT. Translation gives CSVGQGLSDTQYF.